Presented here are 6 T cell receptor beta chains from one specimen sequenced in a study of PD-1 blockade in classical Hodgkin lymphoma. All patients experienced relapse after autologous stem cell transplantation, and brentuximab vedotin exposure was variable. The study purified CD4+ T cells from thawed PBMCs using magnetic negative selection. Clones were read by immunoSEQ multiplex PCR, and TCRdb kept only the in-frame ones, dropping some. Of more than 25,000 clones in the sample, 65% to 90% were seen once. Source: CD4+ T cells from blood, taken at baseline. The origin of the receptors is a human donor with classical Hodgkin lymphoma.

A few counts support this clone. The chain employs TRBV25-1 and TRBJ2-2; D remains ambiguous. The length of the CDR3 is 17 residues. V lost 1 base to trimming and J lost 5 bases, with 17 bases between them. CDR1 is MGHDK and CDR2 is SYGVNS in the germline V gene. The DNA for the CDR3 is TGTGCCAGCAGTGAATTATCTTTGGTGGATGGTACCGGGGAGCTGTTTTTT. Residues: CASSELSLVDGTGELFF.

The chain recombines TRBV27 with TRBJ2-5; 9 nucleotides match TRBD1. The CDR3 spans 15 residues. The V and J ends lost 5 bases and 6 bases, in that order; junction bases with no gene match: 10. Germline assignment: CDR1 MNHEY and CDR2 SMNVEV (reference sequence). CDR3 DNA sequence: TGTGCCAGCAGTGTACGGGACAGGGCGGGAAAGACCCAGTACTTC. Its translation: CASSVRDRAGKTQYF.

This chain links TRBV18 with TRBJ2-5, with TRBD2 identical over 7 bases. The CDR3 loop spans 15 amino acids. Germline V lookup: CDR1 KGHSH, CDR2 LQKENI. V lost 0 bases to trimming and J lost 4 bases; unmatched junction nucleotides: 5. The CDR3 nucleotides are TGTGCCAGCTCACCACCGGGCAGGGAGGGAGAGACCCAGTACTTC. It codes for CASSPPGREGETQYF.

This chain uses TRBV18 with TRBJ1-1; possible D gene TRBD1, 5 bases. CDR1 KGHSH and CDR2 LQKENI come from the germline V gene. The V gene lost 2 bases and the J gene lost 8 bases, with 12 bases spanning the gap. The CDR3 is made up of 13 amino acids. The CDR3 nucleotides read TGTGCCAGCTCACCAGTAGATCGGGGCGAAGCTTTCTTT. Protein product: CASSPVDRGEAFF.

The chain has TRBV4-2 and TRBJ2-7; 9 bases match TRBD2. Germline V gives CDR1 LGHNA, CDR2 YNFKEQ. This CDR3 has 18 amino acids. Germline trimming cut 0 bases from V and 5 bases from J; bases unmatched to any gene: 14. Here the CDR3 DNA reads TGTGCCAGCAGCCAAGAGATCGTGCCTCTAGCGGGATTCAACGAGCAGTACTTC. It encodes CASSQEIVPLAGFNEQYF.

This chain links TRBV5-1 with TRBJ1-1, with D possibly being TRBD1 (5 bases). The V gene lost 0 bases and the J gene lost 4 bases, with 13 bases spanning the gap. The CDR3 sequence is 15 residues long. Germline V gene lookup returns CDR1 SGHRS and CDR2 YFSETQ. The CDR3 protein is CASSLVYQGGTEAFF. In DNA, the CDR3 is TGCGCCAGCAGCTTGGTGTACCAGGGTGGCACTGAAGCTTTCTTT.